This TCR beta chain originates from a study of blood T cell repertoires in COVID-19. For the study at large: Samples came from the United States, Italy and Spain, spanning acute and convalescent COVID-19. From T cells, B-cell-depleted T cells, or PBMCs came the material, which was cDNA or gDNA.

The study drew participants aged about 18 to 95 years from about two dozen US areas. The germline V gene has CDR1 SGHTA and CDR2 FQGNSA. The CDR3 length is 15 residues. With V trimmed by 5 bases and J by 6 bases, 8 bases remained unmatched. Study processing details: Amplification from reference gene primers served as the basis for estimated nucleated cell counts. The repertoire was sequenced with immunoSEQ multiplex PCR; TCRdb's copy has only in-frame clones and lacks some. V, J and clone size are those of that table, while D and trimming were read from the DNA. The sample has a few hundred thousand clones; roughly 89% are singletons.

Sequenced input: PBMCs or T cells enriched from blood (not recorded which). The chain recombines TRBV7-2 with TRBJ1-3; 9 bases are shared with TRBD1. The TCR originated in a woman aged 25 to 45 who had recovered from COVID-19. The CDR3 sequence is CASSPGTGFTNTIYF. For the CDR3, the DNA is TGTGCCAGCAGCCCGGGGACAGGGTTTACAAACACCATATATTTT.